This section outlines one T cell receptor (beta chain) sequence together with its context. Its target antigen remains unknown. Nothing much larger sits one base from this clone, and base qualities are not available. The sample is drawn from a study of blood T cell repertoires in COVID-19 (TCRdb year 2020). About the full investigation: Samples covering the acute and convalescent phases of COVID-19 were provided by collaborators in the United States, Italy and Spain. The material from the prospective study consisted of cDNA or gDNA derived from T cells, B-cell-depleted T cells, or PBMCs. Subjects who had been exposed to COVID-19, were actively infected with it, or had recovered from it provided the deeply sampled blood TCRbeta repertoires that made up the dataset. The repertoires were released in a freely available public database intended as a resource for research on the immune response to SARS-CoV-2. Samples came from the ongoing ImmuneRACE study (first 160 participants) plus 1,254 subjects from 6 global collaborators. A de-identified subject ID, COVID-19 status, age in years and sex were almost always included in the sample metadata. Where available, HLA class I and class II types were taken from metadata supplied by the sample provider and were not determined by assay-based typing.

TCRbeta CDR3 regions were amplified from genomic DNA by means of the immunoSEQ Assay, a bias-controlled multiplex PCR. The original methods were these. The number of nucleated cells in each sample was estimated from the amplification of reference gene primers within the assay. Sequence reads were collapsed and filtered to measure the absolute abundance of every unique TCRbeta CDR3 rearrangement. For each sample, productive Simpson clonality was calculated by taking the square root of Simpson's diversity index across productive rearrangements. TCRdb carries this immuneACCESS record with in-frame sequences only. Its versions omit some clonotypes, under half of them owing to an unresolved V gene in the studies checked, with the rest unexplained. V, J and clone size are taken as reported in that table, and D and trimming were inferred from the DNA itself. Within this sample are 200,000 to 250,000 clones, with 75% to 85% of them counted one time only. The ten largest make up 8.2% of the sample.

What the research found in general, with its limitations: Clinical and demographic metadata were provided uncurated, with the amount varying by source and participant.

In Seattle, one collaborating source enrolled patients while the infection was active and tracked those patients longitudinally over the course of disease. Whole blood was collected in K2EDTA tubes by collaborating institutions according to the institutions' own protocols. For TCRbeta analysis, collaborator samples were shipped as frozen whole blood, as isolated PBMCs, or as DNA extracted from either sample type. The source is an elderly woman with COVID-19, enrolled during active disease. Sequencing was performed on peripheral blood.

The DNA is TGTGCCAGCAGCTCCGACAGGACTAGCGGGCCGAATGAGCAGTTCTTC. It specifies CASSSDRTSGPNEQFF. The chain uses TRBV7-9 and TRBJ2-1, and 11 junction bases match TRBD2. CDR1 is given as SEHNR and CDR2 as FQNEAQ, both from the germline V gene (reference sequence). Germline trimming amounts to 4 bases on V and 7 bases on J, with 9 as the count of junction bases outside the gene matches. Measured from the cysteine to the phenylalanine, the CDR3 is 16 residues long. Here the CDR3 DNA is all that survives: 48 bases in frame from base 1.